This paragraph reports one TCR beta chain. Antigen: not known. The germline V gene encodes CDR1 SGHRS and CDR2 YFSETQ. This CDR3 contains 17 residues. V dropped 4 bases and J dropped 3; count of bases not matched to a gene: 14. Researchers took blood at baseline, on cycle 4 day 1, and on cycle 7 day 1. This specimen comes from a study of OX40 agonist ivuxolimab in advanced cancers. About the study: Dose-escalation patients suffered from hepatocellular carcinoma, melanoma, renal cell or head and neck cancer. Study results and caveats: Average numbers of expanded clones were greater in CD8+ T cells than in CD4+. Some of the nonresponding patients also showed low levels of normalized T-cell clonal expansion.

The table came from immunoSEQ multiplex PCR; TCRdb's copy has only in-frame clones and leaves some out. The sample records 90,000 to 95,000 clones, under 90% being singletons. The rearrangement joins TRBV5-1 to TRBJ1-1, with 8 positions matching TRBD1. Sequenced material: CD4+ or CD8+ T cells sorted from blood, taken in a trial of the OX40 agonist ivuxolimab. The receptor's source is an adult with an advanced solid tumor such as melanoma, head and neck, liver or kidney cancer. The CDR3 is CASSAGQGGGFDTEAFF. The DNA for the CDR3 is TGCGCCAGCAGCGCTGGACAGGGTGGGGGATTCGACACTGAAGCTTTCTTT. Based on the CDR3 plus reference TRBV5-1 and TRBJ1-1, the full variable domain is KAGVTQTPRYLIKTRGQQVTLSCSPISGHRSVSWYQQTPGQGLQFLFEYFSETQRNKGNFPGRFSGRQFSNSRSEMNVSTLELGDSALYLCASSAGQGGGFDTEAFFGQGTRLTVV.